These 10 T cell receptor beta chains originate from one sample sequenced in a study of T cell changes during pregnancy in multiple sclerosis. Produced via immunoSEQ multiplex PCR; TCRdb's table is partial and in-frame only. The top ten clones hold roughly 0.67% of a sample with 35,000 to 50,000 clones, roughly 92% of them seen once. Sequencing was performed on CD4+ T cells from peripheral blood mononuclear cells, taken in the first trimester of pregnancy. The origin of the receptors is a female donor with multiple sclerosis, enrolled in a pregnancy study.

The chain has TRBV2 and TRBJ1-4; the D gene is possibly TRBD1 (5 bases). Germline CDR1 and CDR2: SNHLY and FYNNEI. The CDR3 is made up of 15 amino acids. Trimming pared 6 bases from V and 3 bases from J, leaving 14 bases between. The CDR3 DNA reads as TGTGCCAGCAGCGACCCGGGAGGGGCTAATGAAAAACTGTTTTTT. Its protein is CASSDPGGANEKLFF. Supplemented by reference TRBV2 and TRBJ1-4, the full variable domain reads EPEVTQTPSHQVTQMGQEVILRCVPISNHLYFYWYRQILGQKVEFLVSFYNNEISEKSEIFDDQFSVERPDGSNFTLKIRSTKLEDSAMYFCASSDPGGANEKLFFGSGTQLSVL.

This chain uses TRBV15 with TRBJ2-6; 8 nucleotides agree with TRBD1. The CDR3 length is 16 residues. Germline V CDR1 and CDR2: LNHNV, YYDKDF (reference sequence). Trimming cost V 1 base and J 2 bases; bases outside gene matches: 1. CDR3 sequence (DNA): TGTGCCACCAGCAGAGCACAGGGGGCTGGGGCCAACGTCCTGACTTTC. The encoded protein is CATSRAQGAGANVLTF.

The rearrangement links TRBV4-2 to TRBJ1-1, with D possibly being TRBD1 (5 bases). CDR1 is LGHNA, CDR2 YNFKEQ, per germline. V shed 1 base and J shed 4 bases, with 19 bases lying between them. The CDR3 spans 17 residues. This chain's CDR3 is CASSQALLGAKGTEAFF. The CDR3 coding sequence is TGTGCCAGCAGCCAAGCTCTCCTTGGGGCAAAGGGCACTGAAGCTTTCTTT.

V usage is TRBV25-1 and J usage is TRBJ2-1; 9 bases fit TRBD1. Looked up from germline, CDR1 is MGHDK and CDR2 is SYGVNS. Unmatched junction bases numbered 5, after V lost 4 bases and J lost 1 base. This CDR3 contains 16 residues. CDR3 protein: CASSGPGQGSYNEQFF. In DNA, the CDR3 is TGTGCCAGCAGTGGGCCGGGACAGGGTTCCTACAATGAGCAGTTCTTC.

In this sample, this clone turned up once. The chain joins TRBV4-1 to TRBJ2-3; TRBD2 agrees at 8 bases. Per germline, CDR1 MGHRA and CDR2 YSYEKL. The V gene end was trimmed by 1 base and the J gene end by 3 bases; junction bases not matched to a gene: 15. The CDR3 length is 19 residues. In DNA form, the CDR3 reads TGCGCCAGCAGCCAAGGGATACAGATACTAGCGGAGATAACAGATACGCAGTATTTT. Protein sequence: CASSQGIQILAEITDTQYF.

The chain recombines TRBV19 with TRBJ2-1; D is possibly TRBD2 (6 bases). The germline gives CDR1 LNHDA, CDR2 SQIVND (reference sequence). CDR3 length equals 17 residues. V shed 9 bases and J shed 9 bases, with 30 bases lying between them. The CDR3 region is CASGSPGSARTTGEQFF. As DNA, the CDR3 is TGTGCCAGCGGGTCCCCCGGCAGCGCCCGGACTACGGGTGAGCAGTTCTTC.

The table lists this clone with a count of one. The chain uses TRBV29-1 and TRBJ2-7, with 9 positions matching TRBD1. Germline V gene lookup returns CDR1 SQVTM and CDR2 ANQGSEA. The trim removed 3 bases at V and 3 bases at J, leaving 12 bases unmatched. The CDR3 spans 16 residues. The CDR3 spells CSVESPTGQGHYEQYF. DNA for the CDR3: TGCAGCGTTGAGTCACCGACGGGACAGGGACACTACGAGCAGTACTTC.

CDR3 protein: CASSQEGHGRSRGQPQHF. The CDR3 DNA is TGTGCCAGCAGCCAAGAGGGACATGGGCGGTCTAGGGGACAGCCCCAGCATTTT. The genes are TRBV4-2 and TRBJ1-5; tentatively, D is TRBD1 (6 bases). V shed 0 bases and J shed 7 bases, with 22 bases lying between them. Germline lookup yields CDR1 LGHNA and CDR2 YNFKEQ. The CDR3 contains 18 residues.

In DNA form, the CDR3 reads TGTGCCGAAAGGCTAGCGGGGGGCAATGAGCAGTTCTTC. It translates to CAERLAGGNEQFF. The V call is TRBV28, the J call TRBJ2-1; 11 bases fit TRBD2. After removal of 11 bases from V and 6 bases from J, the junction contained 6 bases not matched to a gene. The germline gives CDR1 MDHEN, CDR2 SYDVKM. The CDR3 is 13 residues long.

The rearrangement joins TRBV25-1 to TRBJ2-1; TRBD1 is a possible D gene (5 bases). Germline lookup yields CDR1 MGHDK and CDR2 SYGVNS. The CDR3 length is 14 residues. V lost 3 bases, J lost 2 bases, and 8 bases lay in between. The CDR3 DNA reads TGTGCCAGCAGTGATTTGGGGCCCTACAATGAGCAGTTCTTC. Translated, it gives CASSDLGPYNEQFF.